Listed below are T cell receptor beta chains from one sample, sequenced in a study of regulatory T cells in long-lasting Graves disease. TCRdb called the multiplex PCR reads again in MiXCR, with one record for every CDR3 protein. The sample contains some 340,000 distinct CDR3 sequences, approximately 25% of which appear only once. Source: peripheral blood mononuclear cells (PBMCs), taken when the disease was refractory, from a patient treated with antithyroid drugs. All receptors come from a woman aged 40 to 50 with Graves disease. Both conserved end residues are part of each CDR3. The order of the fields is V gene, CDR3 protein.

V gene: TRBV29-1; CDR3 protein: CSVAPPLRQTYQETQYF
V gene: TRBV2; CDR3 protein: CASSGLPGLADTYEQYF
V gene: TRBV29-1; CDR3 protein: CSVDEDYEQYF
V gene: TRBV29-1; CDR3 protein: CSAGQNSYEQYF
V gene: TRBV11-2; CDR3 protein: CASSIGTVEAFF
V gene: TRBV12-3/TRBV12-4; CDR3 protein: CASCISGGQNYGYTF
V gene: TRBV28; CDR3 protein: CASSLLGSVQFF
V gene: TRBV7-9; CDR3 protein: CATGTGGPWEQYF
V gene: TRBV19; CDR3 protein: CASSAYPNGNSPLHF
V gene: TRBV28; CDR3 protein: CASLLGGRDNEQFF